The 31 T cell receptor beta chains in this list originate from one sample, sequenced in a study of T cell responses to AZD1222 COVID-19 vaccine. The assay was immunoSEQ multiplex PCR, and TCRdb's table has in-frame clones only and misses some. The table shows 100,000 to 150,000 clones, with about 85% occurring only once. The specimen comprised peripheral blood, sampled on day 0 of AZD1222 vaccination. These receptors were collected from an adult in good health.

The chain is built from TRBV6-2 or TRBV6-3 and TRBJ2-2, with D perhaps matching TRBD2 (6 bases). The CDR3 totals 15 residues. Germline V gene data show CDR1 as MNHEY and CDR2 as SVGEGT. V lost 6 bases and J lost 7, with 18 bases in between. This CDR3 reads CASSPFRGSGGELFF. CDR3 in DNA: TGTGCCAGCAGCCCATTCCGGGGGTCCGGCGGGGAGCTGTTTTTT.

The chain recombines TRBV6-2 or TRBV6-3 with TRBJ2-1, with 10 nucleotides matching TRBD1. J lost 9 bases, V lost 4 bases, and 9 bases had no gene match. The CDR3 runs 15 residues. Germline V gene data show CDR1 as MNHEY and CDR2 as SVGEGT. The DNA of the CDR3 is TGTGCCAGCAGTTTCGACAGGGGGCTGGGTGGTGAGCAGTTCTTC. It yields the protein CASSFDRGLGGEQFF.

This clone has a handful of counts. The V gene is TRBV5-8, the J gene TRBJ2-5; weak D call: TRBD1 (6 bases). The CDR3 has 15 amino acids. From germline, CDR1 is SGHTS and CDR2 YDEGEE. V lost 3 bases and J lost 2, with 14 bases in between. DNA for the CDR3: TGTGCCAGCAGCTCCACTCCAGGGGCGCAAGAGACCCAGTACTTC. Amino acids: CASSSTPGAQETQYF. Full variable domain (remainder filled in from reference TRBV5-8 and TRBJ2-5): EAGVTQSPTHLIKTRGQQATLRCSPISGHTSVYWYQQALGLGLQFLLWYDEGEERNRGNFPPRFSGRQFPNYSSELNVNALELEDSALYLCASSSTPGAQETQYFGPGTRLLVL.

The CDR3 is CASSQTGSDGYTF. The CDR3 bases are TGTGCCAGCTCGCAGACAGGGTCCGATGGCTACACCTTC. The V gene is TRBV18, the J gene TRBJ1-2; 7 bases align to TRBD1. With V trimmed by 6 bases and J by 6 bases, 7 bases remained unmatched. The CDR3 runs to 13 residues. Germline V lookup: CDR1 KGHSH, CDR2 LQKENI.

J is TRBJ1-3 and V is TRBV28; D remains ambiguous. The CDR3 has 14 residues. The V end lost 5 bases, the J end lost 5 bases, and 13 bases lay between the germline ends. Germline V gene sequence: CDR1 MDHEN, CDR2 SYDVKM. The CDR3 nucleotides are TGTGCCAGCAGTGTCGGCCTCCAGCGAAACACCATATATTTT. The encoded protein is CASSVGLQRNTIYF.

The CDR3 region is CASTKPAGGRETQYF. CDR3 in DNA: TGTGCCAGCACCAAACCAGCGGGGGGCCGGGAGACCCAGTACTTC. The chain employs TRBV7-2 and TRBJ2-5; 9 bases are a match to TRBD2. The CDR3 extends over 15 amino acids. Germline CDR1 SGHTA, CDR2 FQGNSA. The J segment lost 5 bases and the V segment lost 7 bases, leaving 11 bases of the junction unmatched. The complete variable domain, with remaining parts taken from reference TRBV7-2 and TRBJ2-5, reads GAGVSQSPSNKVTEKGKDVELRCDPISGHTALYWYRQSLGQGLEFLIYFQGNSAPDKSGLPSDRFSAERTGGSVSTLTIQRTQQEDSAVYLCASTKPAGGRETQYFGPGTRLLVL.

The J gene is TRBJ2-3, the V gene TRBV7-3; weak D call: TRBD2 (5 bases). Deletions cut 1 base from V and 4 bases from J, with 12 bases between. Germline-derived CDR1 and CDR2 are SGHTA and FQGTGA. This CDR3 has 15 residues. In DNA, the CDR3 is TGTGCCAGCAGCTTAATGGGAGAACCGGCAGATACGCAGTATTTT. It encodes CASSLMGEPADTQYF.

The chain recombines TRBV2 with TRBJ1-5, with D perhaps matching TRBD1 (6 bases). The CDR3 loop spans 12 amino acids. Trimming cost V 7 bases and J 6 bases, with 10 bases left between them. CDR1 is SNHLY, CDR2 FYNNEI, per germline. The CDR3 protein is CASTRGGQPQHF. The CDR3 DNA follows: TGTGCCAGCACCAGGGGAGGTCAGCCCCAGCATTTT.

J is TRBJ1-5 and V is TRBV6-5; D is uncertain. Deletions cut 6 bases from V and 8 bases from J, with 8 bases between. Germline V lookup: CDR1 MNHEY, CDR2 SVGAGI. The CDR3 has 11 residues. CDR3 nucleotide sequence: TGTGCCAGCAGCGGACGTGAGCCCCAGCATTTT. It encodes CASSGREPQHF.

The CDR3 DNA reads TGTGCCAGCAGTCTGGGACGATACTACGAGCAGTACTTC. Translation gives CASSLGRYYEQYF. J is TRBJ2-7 and V is TRBV27; D tentatively reads TRBD1 or TRBD2 (5 bases each). The length of the CDR3 is 13 residues. CDR1 is MNHEY, CDR2 SMNVEV, per germline (reference sequence). The V end was cut by 5 bases, the J end by 3 bases, with 11 bases between.

The rearrangement links TRBV7-3 to TRBJ2-1; D gene uncertain. The CDR3 length is 16 residues. Germline V gives CDR1 SGHTA, CDR2 FQGTGA. Trimming left V 1 base short and J 5 bases short, with 15 bases between. The CDR3 region is CASSLNFGGFNNEQFF. CDR3 nucleotide sequence: TGTGCCAGCAGCTTAAATTTTGGCGGTTTCAACAATGAGCAGTTCTTC.

The rearrangement uses TRBV18 and TRBJ1-2; D unclear. The CDR3 has 13 residues. V was cut by 1 base and J by 6 bases, with 9 bases left in between. Germline loops: CDR1 KGHSH, CDR2 LQKENI. DNA for the CDR3: TGTGCCAGCTCACCACAGGGTTTAAATGGCTACACCTTC. Translated: CASSPQGLNGYTF.

This clone was counted only a few times. This chain connects TRBV2 to TRBJ2-7; 10 nucleotides line up with TRBD1. After removal of 6 bases from V and 5 bases from J, the junction contained 7 bases not matched to a gene. The length of the CDR3 is 14 residues. Looked up from germline, CDR1 is SNHLY and CDR2 is FYNNEI. DNA for the CDR3: TGTGCCAGCAGCGCCGGACAGGGGGGAAACGAGCAGTACTTC. This translates into CASSAGQGGNEQYF.

The chain has TRBV9 and TRBJ2-1; possibly TRBD1 or TRBD2 for D (6 bases each). The CDR3 sequence is 15 residues long. V gave up 0 bases and J gave up 7 bases, with 14 bases separating them. CDR1 and CDR2 (germline): SGDLS, YYNGEE. CDR3 region: CASSVGAGGGNEQFF. CDR3 nucleotides: TGTGCCAGCAGCGTAGGGGCCGGAGGGGGGAATGAGCAGTTCTTC. The whole variable domain, filled in from reference TRBV9 and TRBJ2-1, reads DSGVTQTPKHLITATGQRVTLRCSPRSGDLSVYWYQQSLDQGLQFLIQYYNGEERAKGNILERFSAQQFPDLHSELNLSSLELGDSALYFCASSVGAGGGNEQFFGPGTRLTVL.

This chain links TRBV6-1 with TRBJ2-7; TRBD2 matches 7 bases. The trim removed 2 bases at V and 2 bases at J, leaving 6 bases unmatched. The CDR3 runs to 15 residues. The germline V gene encodes CDR1 MNHNS and CDR2 SASEGT. The CDR3 here is CASSERGEEAYEQYF. The CDR3 region has the DNA TGTGCCAGCAGTGAACGGGGGGAAGAGGCCTACGAGCAGTACTTC.

The chain is built from TRBV28 and TRBJ2-7; D call uncertain. Germline V CDR1 and CDR2: MDHEN, SYDVKM. This CDR3 comprises 12 residues. V shed 4 bases and J shed 7 bases, with 11 bases lying between them. CDR3 coding DNA: TGTGCCAGCAGTTCGCCCATTAGGGAGCAGTACTTC. Amino acids: CASSSPIREQYF.

V usage is TRBV7-7 and J usage is TRBJ2-2; unclear D gene. Trimming cost V 5 bases and J 5 bases, with 15 bases left between them. The CDR3 spans 15 residues. The germline V gene has CDR1 SSHAT and CDR2 FNYEAQ (reference sequence). The CDR3 DNA reads TGTGCCAGCAGCCCAGGTTACGGCATTACCGGGGAGCTGTTTTTT. This codes for CASSPGYGITGELFF.

This clone was observed a single time. The V gene is TRBV4-1, the J gene TRBJ2-1; TRBD1 matches 9 bases. Germline V gene lookup returns CDR1 MGHRA and CDR2 YSYEKL. After removal of 0 bases from V and 2 bases from J, the junction contained 2 bases not matched to a gene. The CDR3 runs to 16 residues. CDR3 coding DNA: TGCGCCAGCAGCCAAGATCGGACAGGGGCCTACAATGAGCAGTTCTTC. It translates to CASSQDRTGAYNEQFF.

The sample holds one count of this clone. V and J are TRBV3-1 (or the pseudogene TRBV3-2) and TRBJ1-5; weak D call: TRBD1 (5 bases). The CDR3 runs to 16 residues. CDR1 LGHDT and CDR2 YNNKEL come from the germline V gene (reference sequence). V was cut by 1 base and J by 4 bases, with 14 bases left in between. CDR3 nucleotide sequence: TGTGCCAGCAGCCAAGGAACAGGAACGTTGAATCAGCCCCAGCATTTT. It encodes CASSQGTGTLNQPQHF.

This rearrangement joins TRBV10-3 to TRBJ2-7, with 7 bases identical to TRBD2. Germline V gives CDR1 ENHRY, CDR2 SYGVKD. J gave up 3 bases and V 0 bases, and 5 bases lay outside the gene matches. This CDR3 has 15 residues. In DNA form, the CDR3 reads TGTGCCATCAGTGAGTCGAACGCGGGGGACTACGAGCAGTACTTC. Translation: CAISESNAGDYEQYF.

A few counts support this clone. The V call is TRBV6-4, the J call TRBJ2-1; the D gene is possibly TRBD1 (6 bases). Trimming cost V 2 bases and J 5 bases, with 7 bases left between them. CDR1 and CDR2 (germline): MRHNA, SNTAGT. This CDR3 spans 13 amino acids. The CDR3 protein is CASSDRDNNEQFF. CDR3 DNA sequence: TGTGCCAGCAGTGACCGGGACAACAATGAGCAGTTCTTC.

The chain carries TRBV25-1 and TRBJ1-6; D uncertain. Trimming took off 1 base at V and 7 bases at J, with 11 bases between the two ends. The CDR3 runs to 15 residues. In germline, CDR1 is MGHDK, CDR2 SYGVNS. Here the CDR3 reads CASSELRAVNSPLHF. CDR3 coding DNA: TGTGCCAGCAGTGAATTACGGGCAGTAAATTCACCCCTCCACTTT.

A few counts support this clone. The J gene is TRBJ1-2, the V gene TRBV5-1; weak D call: TRBD1 (5 bases). The CDR3 has 14 amino acids. Trimming took 0 bases from V and 5 from J, leaving 11 bases between them. CDR1 and CDR2 from the germline V gene are SGHRS and YFSETQ. CDR3 DNA sequence: TGCGCCAGCAGCTTGGAAGGTCAGGGTTATGGCTACACCTTC. It codes for CASSLEGQGYGYTF.

The chain joins TRBV19 to TRBJ1-1; no firm D call. The length of the CDR3 is 15 residues. Germline loops: CDR1 LNHDA, CDR2 SQIVND (reference sequence). V lost 5 bases and J 4 bases, leaving 17 bases between the germline ends. CDR3 amino acids: CASSPSYFTGTEAFF. The CDR3, as DNA: TGTGCCAGTAGTCCATCATACTTTACGGGCACTGAAGCTTTCTTT.

This clone was found once. Written as DNA, the CDR3 is TGTGCCAGCTCCCCGGGCCGATCCTACGAGCAGTACTTC. This sequence encodes CASSPGRSYEQYF. The chain is built from TRBV19 and TRBJ2-7; D gene ambiguous. There are 13 residues in the CDR3. Trimming stripped 9 bases from V and 1 base from J, with 13 bases between. Germline V gene data show CDR1 as LNHDA and CDR2 as SQIVND (reference sequence).

This sequence joins TRBV7-2 and TRBJ1-4; TRBD1 aligns across 12 bases. This CDR3 has 18 residues. The V gene end was trimmed by 6 bases and the J gene end by 2 bases; junction bases not matched to a gene: 10. Germline CDR1 and CDR2: SGHTA and FQGNSA. Written as DNA, the CDR3 is TGTGCCAGCAGTCGTACCGGGACAGGGGGCTGGACTAATGAAAAACTGTTTTTT. This codes for CASSRTGTGGWTNEKLFF.

The chain carries TRBV5-5 and TRBJ1-2; D perhaps matches TRBD1 (5 bases). Germline V lookup: CDR1 SGHKS, CDR2 YYEKEE (reference sequence). Trimming pared 6 bases from V and 7 bases from J, leaving 22 bases between. There are 15 residues in the CDR3. CDR3: CASNFGLGGDVGYTF. DNA for the CDR3: TGTGCCAGCAACTTTGGGCTGGGGGGAGATGTTGGCTACACCTTC.

A single count supports this clone. This rearrangement joins TRBV30 to TRBJ1-3; no clear D. Germline V gene lookup returns CDR1 GTSNPN and CDR2 SVGIG (reference sequence). Trimming took 2 bases from V and 3 from J, leaving 2 bases between them. The CDR3 loop spans 11 amino acids. The CDR3 DNA sequence: TGTGCCTGGAGTAGTGGAAACACCATATATTTT. Translated, it gives CAWSSGNTIYF.

This chain joins TRBV24-1 and TRBJ2-3, with D possibly being TRBD2 (6 bases). The CDR3 has 14 residues. Germline V gene data show CDR1 as KGHDR and CDR2 as SFDVKD. Trimming shortened V by 4 bases and J by 2 bases, and 9 bases separated the two germline ends. DNA of the CDR3: TGTGCCACCAGTGAAGGGAGGTCCACAGATACGCAGTATTTT. It specifies CATSEGRSTDTQYF.

In this sample, this clone turned up once. The chain uses TRBV5-1 and TRBJ1-3; a weak D match, TRBD1 (5 bases). The V gene lost 4 bases and the J gene lost 3 bases, with 17 bases spanning the gap. In germline, CDR1 is SGHRS, CDR2 YFSETQ. The CDR3 runs 16 residues. This CDR3 reads CASSPGRGADGNTIYF. For the CDR3, the DNA is TGCGCCAGCAGCCCGGGGAGGGGTGCAGATGGAAACACCATATATTTT. Complete variable domain (other parts from reference TRBV5-1 and TRBJ1-3): KAGVTQTPRYLIKTRGQQVTLSCSPISGHRSVSWYQQTPGQGLQFLFEYFSETQRNKGNFPGRFSGRQFSNSRSEMNVSTLELGDSALYLCASSPGRGADGNTIYFGEGSWLTVV.

This chain links TRBV9 with TRBJ1-2; 11 positions agree with TRBD1. The CDR3 is 14 amino acids. V trimming: 8 bases; J trimming: 4 bases; junction bases outside the gene matches: 7. Germline assignment: CDR1 SGDLS and CDR2 YYNGEE. The CDR3 DNA is TGTGCCAGTACTTCCGGGACAGGGGGCTATGGCTACACCTTC. As protein: CASTSGTGGYGYTF. Using reference TRBV9 and TRBJ1-2 for the parts outside the CDR3, the full variable domain is DSGVTQTPKHLITATGQRVTLRCSPRSGDLSVYWYQQSLDQGLQFLIQYYNGEERAKGNILERFSAQQFPDLHSELNLSSLELGDSALYFCASTSGTGGYGYTFGSGTRLTVV.